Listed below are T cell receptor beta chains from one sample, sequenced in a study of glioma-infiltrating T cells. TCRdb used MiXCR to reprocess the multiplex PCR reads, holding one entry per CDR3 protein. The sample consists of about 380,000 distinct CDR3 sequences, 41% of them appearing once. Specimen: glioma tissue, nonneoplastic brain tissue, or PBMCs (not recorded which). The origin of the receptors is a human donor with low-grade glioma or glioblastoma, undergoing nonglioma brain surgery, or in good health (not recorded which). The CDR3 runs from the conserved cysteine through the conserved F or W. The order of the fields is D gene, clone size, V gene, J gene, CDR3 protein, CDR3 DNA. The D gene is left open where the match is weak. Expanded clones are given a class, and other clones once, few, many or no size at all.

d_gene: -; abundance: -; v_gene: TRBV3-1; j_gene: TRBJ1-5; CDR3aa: CASSSTLNQPQHF; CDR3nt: TGTGCCAGCAGCAGTACCCTTAATCAGCCCCAGCATTTT
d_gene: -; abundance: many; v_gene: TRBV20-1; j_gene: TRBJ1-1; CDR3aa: CSARTLDLNTEAFF; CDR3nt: TGCAGTGCTAGAACACTGGACCTGAACACTGAAGCTTTCTTT
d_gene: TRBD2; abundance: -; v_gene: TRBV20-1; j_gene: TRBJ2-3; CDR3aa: CGPSSSGRIDTQYF; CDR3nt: TGCGGCCCTAGTTCTAGCGGGAGGATAGATACGCAGTATTTT
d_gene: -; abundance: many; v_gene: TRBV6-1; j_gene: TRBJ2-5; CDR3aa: CASSVQTGGLIETQYF; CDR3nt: TGTGCCAGCAGTGTCCAGACTGGAGGGCTGATAGAGACCCAGTACTTC
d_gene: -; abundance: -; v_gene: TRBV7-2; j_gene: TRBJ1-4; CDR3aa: CASSLNKGASEKLFF; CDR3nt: TGTGCCAGCAGCTTAAATAAAGGCGCCTCCGAAAAACTATTTTTT
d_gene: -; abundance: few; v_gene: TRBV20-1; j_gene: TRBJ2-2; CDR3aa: CSARDSANTGELFF; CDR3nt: TGCAGTGCTAGAGACTCCGCGAACACCGGGGAGCTGTTTTTT
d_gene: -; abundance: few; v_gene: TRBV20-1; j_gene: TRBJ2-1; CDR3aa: CSARSGNSYNEQFF; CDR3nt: TGCAGTGCTAGGTCGGGCAACTCCTACAATGAGCAGTTCTTC
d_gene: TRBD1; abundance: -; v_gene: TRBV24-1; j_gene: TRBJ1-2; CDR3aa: CATSGAQTGGNYGYTF; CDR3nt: TGTGCCACCAGTGGTGCCCAAACAGGGGGGAACTATGGCTACACCTTC
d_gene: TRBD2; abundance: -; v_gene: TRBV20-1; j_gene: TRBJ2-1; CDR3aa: CSAIETSGGNEQFF; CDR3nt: TGCAGTGCTATCGAGACTAGCGGTGGGAATGAGCAGTTCTTC
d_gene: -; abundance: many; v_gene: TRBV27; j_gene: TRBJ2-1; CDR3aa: CASSPRTFSSYNEQFF; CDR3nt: TGTGCCAGCAGTCCCCGGACGTTCAGCTCCTACAATGAGCAGTTCTTC
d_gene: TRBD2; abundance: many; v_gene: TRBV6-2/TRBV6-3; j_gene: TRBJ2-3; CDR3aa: CASSYSRQKGLAGTDTQYF; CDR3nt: TGTGCCAGCAGTTACTCGAGGCAAAAAGGACTAGCGGGAACAGATACGCAGTATTTT
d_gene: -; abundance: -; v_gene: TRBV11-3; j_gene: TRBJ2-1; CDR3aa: CASSSHWGAEQFF; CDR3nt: TGTGCCAGCAGCTCCCATTGGGGAGCTGAGCAGTTCTTC
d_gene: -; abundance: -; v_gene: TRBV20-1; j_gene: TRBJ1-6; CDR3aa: CSAPGQGRSPLHF; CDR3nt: TGCAGTGCTCCCGGGCAGGGAAGGTCACCCCTCCACTTT
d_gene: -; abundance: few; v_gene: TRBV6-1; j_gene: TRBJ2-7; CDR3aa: CAISAPGRRDEQYF; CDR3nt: TGTGCCATCAGTGCACCGGGACGACGCGACGAGCAGTACTTC
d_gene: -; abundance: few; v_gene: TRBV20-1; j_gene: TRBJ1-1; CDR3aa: CSARTTGTFGTEAFF; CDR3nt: TGCAGTGCGAGGACAACCGGGACATTTGGCACTGAAGCTTTCTTT
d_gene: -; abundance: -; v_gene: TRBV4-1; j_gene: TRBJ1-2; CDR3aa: CASSSRRGTYGYTF; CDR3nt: TGCGCCAGCAGCTCAAGGAGGGGGACCTATGGCTACACCTTC
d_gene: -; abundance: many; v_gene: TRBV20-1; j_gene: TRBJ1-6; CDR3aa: CSAGGLRNSPLHF; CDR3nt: TGCAGTGCTGGGGGACTGAGAAATTCACCCCTCCACTTT
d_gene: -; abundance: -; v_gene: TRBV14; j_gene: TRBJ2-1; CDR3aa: CASSQDLEEEQFF; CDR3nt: TGTGCCAGCAGCCAAGATCTAGAGGAGGAGCAGTTCTTC
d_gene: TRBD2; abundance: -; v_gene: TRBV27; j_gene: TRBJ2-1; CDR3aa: CASRSGLAGAGSYNEQFF; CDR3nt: TGTGCCAGCAGATCGGGACTAGCGGGGGCCGGCTCCTACAATGAGCAGTTCTTC
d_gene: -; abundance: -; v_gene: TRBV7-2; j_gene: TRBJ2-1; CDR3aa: CASSLTDSSYNEQFF; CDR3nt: TGTGCCAGCAGCTTAACGGACAGTTCCTACAATGAGCAGTTCTTC
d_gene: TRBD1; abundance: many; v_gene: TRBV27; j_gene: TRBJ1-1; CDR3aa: CASSLWGTGEAFF; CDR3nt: TGTGCCAGCAGTTTATGGGGGACAGGTGAAGCTTTCTTT
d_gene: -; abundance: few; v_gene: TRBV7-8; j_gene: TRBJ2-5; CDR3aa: CASSSSPRDTDQETQYF; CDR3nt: TGTGCCAGCAGCAGTAGCCCTCGGGACACCGACCAAGAGACCCAGTACTTC
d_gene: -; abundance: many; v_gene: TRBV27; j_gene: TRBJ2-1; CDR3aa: CASSLYVEAGEQFF; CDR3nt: TGTGCCAGCAGTCTTTACGTAGAGGCAGGTGAGCAGTTCTTC
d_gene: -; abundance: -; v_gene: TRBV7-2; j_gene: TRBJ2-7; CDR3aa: CASSPYGVGEQYF; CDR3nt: TGTGCCAGCAGCCCATACGGGGTTGGCGAGCAGTACTTC
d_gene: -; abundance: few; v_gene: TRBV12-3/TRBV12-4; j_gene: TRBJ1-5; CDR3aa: CASSLGQSQPQHF; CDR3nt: TGTGCCAGCAGTTTAGGGCAATCCCAGCCCCAGCATTTT
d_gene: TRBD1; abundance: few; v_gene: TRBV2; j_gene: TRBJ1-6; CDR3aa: CASSFAGQGFSPLHF; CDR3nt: TGTGCCAGCAGTTTCGCGGGACAGGGGTTTTCACCCCTCCACTTT